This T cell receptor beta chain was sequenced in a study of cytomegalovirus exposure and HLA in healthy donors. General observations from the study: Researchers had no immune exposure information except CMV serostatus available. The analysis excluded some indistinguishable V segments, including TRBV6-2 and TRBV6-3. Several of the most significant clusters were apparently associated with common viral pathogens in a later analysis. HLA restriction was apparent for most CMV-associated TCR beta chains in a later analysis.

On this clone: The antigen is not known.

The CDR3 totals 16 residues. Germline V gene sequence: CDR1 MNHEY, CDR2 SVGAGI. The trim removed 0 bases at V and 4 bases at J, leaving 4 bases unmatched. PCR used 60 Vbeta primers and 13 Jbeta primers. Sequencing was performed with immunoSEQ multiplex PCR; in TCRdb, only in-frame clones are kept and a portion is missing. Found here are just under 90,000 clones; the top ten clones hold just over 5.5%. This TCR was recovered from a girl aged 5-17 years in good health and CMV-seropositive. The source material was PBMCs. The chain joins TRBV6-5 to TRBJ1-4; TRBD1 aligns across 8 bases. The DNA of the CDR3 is TGTGCCAGCAGTTACTCGGGGGACAGGTTTAATGAAAAACTGTTTTTT. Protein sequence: CASSYSGDRFNEKLFF.